What follows are 3 T cell receptor beta chains derived from one specimen sequenced in a study of T cell responses to AZD1222 COVID-19 vaccine (TCRdb year 2021). The sample's time point label is to be understood as: baseline before first vaccination. Library preparation was by the immunoSEQ multiplex PCR assay. TCRdb took over this immuneACCESS table, retaining in-frame rearrangements with V and J assigned. Such tables are incomplete; in checked studies, under half of the missing clones stem from an unresolved V gene, and the remainder is unexplained. The sample includes 96,000 or so clones, with around 89% observed a single time. The ten most abundant clones make up more than 1.5% of the sample. The sample in question was peripheral blood, obtained on day 0 of AZD1222 vaccination. These receptor sequences come from an adult in good health.

The chain has TRBV2 and TRBJ1-5, with D unclear. Germline assignment: CDR1 SNHLY and CDR2 FYNNEI. This CDR3 is built from 13 residues. V was shortened by 4 bases and J by 2 bases, with 6 bases between the two germline ends. CDR3 residues: CASSGIRNQPQHF. CDR3 DNA: TGTGCCAGCAGTGGAATACGCAATCAGCCCCAGCATTTT.

V usage is TRBV28 and J usage is TRBJ2-3; the D gene is possibly TRBD1 (5 bases). V was cut by 7 bases and J by 2 bases, with 16 bases left in between. The germline V gene has CDR1 MDHEN and CDR2 SYDVKM. This CDR3 is 15 amino acids long. The CDR3 nucleotides read TGTGCCAGCACCACGACAGCCAGACTCACAGATACGCAGTATTTT. It translates to CASTTTARLTDTQYF.

This chain links TRBV6-5 with TRBJ1-5; 9 nucleotides line up with TRBD1. Germline loops: CDR1 MNHEY, CDR2 SVGAGI. The ends lost 5 bases at V and 3 bases at J; junction bases unmatched: 2. This CDR3 is built from 14 residues. The CDR3 sequence: CASSRDRVNQPQHF. CDR3 bases: TGTGCCAGCAGTCGGGACAGGGTCAATCAGCCCCAGCATTTT.